This T cell receptor beta chain was retrieved from a study of long-term antiretroviral therapy in people with HIV. Per germline, CDR1 SGHDT and CDR2 YYEEEE. The CDR3 extends over 12 amino acids. Trimming removed 3 bases from V and 13 bases from J, with 11 bases in between. Sequencing used immunoSEQ v3.0 at survey level. Roughly 40,000-55,000 T-cell genomes per sample were the sequencing target. Sequenced by immunoSEQ multiplex PCR; TCRdb stores in-frame clones only, minus some. The data hold roughly 42,000 clones, with about nine tenths observed a single time. Notes on the study in general: ART adherence, viral resistance and therapy changes went undocumented. At every time point, clones expanded before ART dominated the repertoire.

Notes on this clone: Antigen: not known.

The chain joins TRBV5-6 to TRBJ1-6; weak D call: TRBD1 (6 bases). The receptor was isolated from a woman aged 50 to 60 with HIV. The starting material was unsorted PBMCs, obtained 1.2 years after starting antiretroviral therapy. CDR3 coding DNA: TGTGCCAGCAGCTCACTAGGGGGTCCCCTCCACTTT. Translating it yields CASSSLGGPLHF.